Listed here is a single T cell receptor beta chain. What it recognizes is unknown. This specimen belongs to a study of early T cells in non-severe SARS-CoV-2 infection. Study information: Alpha and beta chains were unpaired, from unsorted whole-blood bulk RNA.

TCRdb recomputed calls from the 5' RACE reads with MiXCR, one row per CDR3 protein. The sample holds approximately 22,000 distinct CDR3 sequences, 4% to 5% seen once. V was shortened by 4 bases and J by 8 bases, with 14 bases between the two germline ends. Per the germline V gene, CDR1 is SNHLY and CDR2 is FYNNEI. The CDR3 spans 13 residues. Overall study findings and caveats: Matching with VDJdb favored anti-spike CD8 responses (missing private and CD4 specificities).

What was sequenced was whole blood. The chain joins TRBV2 to TRBJ1-2, with D maybe TRBD1 (5 bases). This clonotype was obtained from an adult who was a healthcare worker with PCR-confirmed SARS-CoV-2 infection or an uninfected control (not recorded which). The CDR3 here is CASSVRDRSGYTF. The CDR3 coding sequence is TGTGCCAGCAGTGTGAGAGACAGAAGCGGCTACACCTTC.